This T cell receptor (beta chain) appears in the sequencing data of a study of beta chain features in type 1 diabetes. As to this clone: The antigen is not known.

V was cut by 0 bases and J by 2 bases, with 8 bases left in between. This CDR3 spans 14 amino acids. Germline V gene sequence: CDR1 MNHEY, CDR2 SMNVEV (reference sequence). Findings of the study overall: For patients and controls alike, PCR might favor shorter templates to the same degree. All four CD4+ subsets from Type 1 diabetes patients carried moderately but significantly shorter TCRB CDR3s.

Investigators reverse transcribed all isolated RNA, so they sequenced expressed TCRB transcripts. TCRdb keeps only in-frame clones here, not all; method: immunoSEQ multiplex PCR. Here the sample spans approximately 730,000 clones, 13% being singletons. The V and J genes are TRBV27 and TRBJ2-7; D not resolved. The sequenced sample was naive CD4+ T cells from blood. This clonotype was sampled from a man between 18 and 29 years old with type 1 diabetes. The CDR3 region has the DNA TGTGCCAGCAGTTTATCGCTTAGGCCCTACGAGCAGTACTTC. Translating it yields CASSLSLRPYEQYF.